The 5 T cell receptor beta chains below come from one sample, sequenced in a study of identical twins. From the 5' RACE reads, TCRdb called clonotypes with MiXCR, one entry per CDR3 protein. This sample has about 430,000 distinct CDR3 sequences, with less than 20% found just once. Sequencing was done on a sample of naive T cells sorted from blood. The receptors here all came from a man aged 45-65 years in good health.

The rearrangement links TRBV6-1 to TRBJ2-5; 12 bases agree with TRBD1. Germline values: CDR1 MNHNS, CDR2 SASEGT. Losses at the gene ends were 6 bases for V and 4 bases for J; bases not matched to a gene: 6. The CDR3 consists of 15 residues. CDR3 sequence reads: CASSQGQGARETQYF. CDR3 DNA: TGTGCCAGCAGCCAGGGACAGGGGGCACGAGAGACCCAGTACTTC.

This clonotype was counted only a few times. J is TRBJ1-5 and V is TRBV10-3, with TRBD1 matching over 7 bases. J gave up 4 bases and V 8 bases, and 5 bases lay outside the gene matches. CDR3 length: 13 amino acids. In germline, CDR1 is ENHRY, CDR2 SYGVKD. DNA of the CDR3: TGTGCCATCGGGGACAGAATAAATCAGCCCCAGCATTTT. Its translation is CAIGDRINQPQHF.

The rearrangement uses TRBV9 and TRBJ2-1; weak D call: TRBD2 (6 bases). In germline, CDR1 is SGDLS, CDR2 YYNGEE. V was trimmed by 3 bases and J by 2 bases, leaving 18 bases between them. The CDR3 totals 17 residues. CDR3 in amino acids: CASSDSIASVTYNEQFF. The CDR3 region has the DNA TGTGCCAGCAGCGACTCAATAGCTAGCGTTACCTACAATGAGCAGTTCTTC.

This clonotype has at least ten counts. The chain links TRBV20-1 to TRBJ2-5, with TRBD2 matching 13 bases. The trim removed 6 bases at V and 2 bases at J, leaving 3 bases unmatched. The CDR3 runs to 14 residues. Germline assignment: CDR1 DFQATT and CDR2 SNEGSKA (reference sequence). The CDR3 protein is CSAWGLAGQETQYF. CDR3 nucleotide sequence: TGCAGTGCATGGGGACTAGCGGGACAAGAGACCCAGTACTTC.

The chain's CDR3 is CSAGLGLGNTIYF. The CDR3 coding sequence is TGCAGCGCCGGGCTCGGCCTTGGAAACACCATATATTTT. This chain links TRBV29-1 with TRBJ1-3; no definite D call. V was clipped by 7 bases and J by 3 bases, with 13 bases between them. This CDR3 is 13 amino acids long. CDR1 and CDR2 from the germline V gene are SQVTM and ANQGSEA.